The sequence of this T cell receptor (beta chain) was determined in a study of cytomegalovirus exposure and HLA in healthy donors. Healthy individuals who donated bone marrow served as the donors. 13 Jbeta primers and 60 Vbeta primers were used for the PCR. TCRdb's copy holds only in-frame clones and misses some; the assay was immunoSEQ multiplex PCR. This repertoire shows about 160,000 clones, approximately 80% found once; its top ten account for around 1.6%. On this clone itself: The junction differs from germline at one of its ends, possibly a read error.

The V gene's germline CDR1 is GTSNPN and CDR2 SVGIG (reference sequence). This CDR3 has 13 residues. This rearrangement joins TRBV30 to TRBJ1-6; possibly TRBD1 for D (6 bases). Sequenced sample: PBMCs. The clonotype was recovered from a young woman in good health and CMV-seronegative. As DNA, the CDR3 is TGTGCCTGGAGCGCTCAACAGGGATCACCCCCCCACTTT. Residues: CAWSAQQGSPPHF.